The entry below describes one T cell receptor (beta chain). The antigen remains undetermined. Expressed TCRB transcripts were sequenced after all isolated RNA was converted to cDNA. Generated by immunoSEQ multiplex PCR, the TCRdb table keeps only in-frame clones and is missing some. The sample has about 340,000 clones; around an eighth are singletons. This specimen belongs to a study of beta chain features in type 1 diabetes. Study-wide points: Among patients with Type 1 diabetes, TCRB CDR3s were moderately but significantly shorter in every one of the four CD4+ subsets. Sampled from patients, naive, central memory and Treg TCRB repertoires appeared more similar than those sampled from healthy donors. Patients with type 1 diabetes showed fewer VDJ junction insertions and more deletions.

The germline CDR1 and CDR2 sequences are LNHDA and SQIVND (reference sequence). Deletions cut 11 bases from V and 0 bases from J, with 17 bases between. The CDR3 contains 15 residues. The rearrangement joins TRBV19 to TRBJ2-4; TRBD2 might be the D (5 bases). The sequenced sample was naive CD4+ T cells from blood. This clonotype was sampled from a woman aged 18-35 years with type 1 diabetes. CDR3: CAVSERSLAKNIQYF. CDR3 DNA sequence: TGTGCCGTCTCTGAGCGGTCCCTAGCCAAAAACATTCAGTACTTC.